The 19 T cell receptor beta chains reported below all come from one sample, sequenced in a study of EBV T-cell therapy then PD-1 blockade in nasopharyngeal carcinoma (dated by TCRdb to the early 2020s). Libraries were prepared through the immunoSEQ multiplex PCR assay. Sourced from immuneACCESS, this table was stored by TCRdb with only in-frame sequences that have V and J called. A share of the clones is absent; for the studies checked, an unresolved V gene accounts for under half, and the remainder has no known explanation. The sample data list more than 15,000 clones, and approximately 80% of these were observed just once. 25% to 30% of the sample comes from the top ten. This sample's treatment or condition label indicates: AdE1-LMPpoly-expanded autologous EBV-specific T-cell therapy followed by anti-PD-1 nivolumab. These TCRs' antigens remain unknown. Material: CD8+ T cells from blood, obtained at day 0 from a patient whose treatment included autologous EBV-specific T cells and nivolumab. These receptors all come from a man aged 40-55 years with nasopharyngeal carcinoma.

The chain carries TRBV4-3 and TRBJ2-2, with 8 bases identical to TRBD1. The CDR3 has 17 residues. Germline CDR1 is LGHNA and CDR2 is YSLEER. The V and J ends lost 4 bases and 2 bases, in that order; junction bases with no gene match: 9. The DNA of the CDR3 is TGCGCCAGCAGCCCTTGGGGAGACAGGGGCAACACCGGGGAGCTGTTTTTT. Amino acids: CASSPWGDRGNTGELFF.

The chain combines TRBV7-9 with TRBJ1-2; no reliable D call. Trimming pared 1 base from V and 7 bases from J, leaving 10 bases between. This CDR3 contains 13 residues. The germline CDR1 and CDR2 sequences are SEHNR and FQNEAQ (reference sequence). The CDR3 DNA sequence: TGTGCCAGCAGCTTAGAGGAACGGGCTGGCTACACCTTC. Its translation is CASSLEERAGYTF.

As DNA, the CDR3 is TGTGCCAGCAGCTTAAGGGGAATACAAGAGACCCAGTACTTC. Translation gives CASSLRGIQETQYF. The chain employs TRBV7-2 and TRBJ2-5; possibly TRBD1 for D (5 bases). V lost 2 bases and J 2 bases, leaving 9 bases between the germline ends. The germline V gene has CDR1 SGHTA and CDR2 FQGNSA. CDR3 length: 14 residues. The full variable domain, in which reference TRBV7-2 and TRBJ2-5 provide the parts outside the CDR3, is GAGVSQSPSNKVTEKGKDVELRCDPISGHTALYWYRQSLGQGLEFLIYFQGNSAPDKSGLPSDRFSAERTGGSVSTLTIQRTQQEDSAVYLCASSLRGIQETQYFGPGTRLLVL.

The rearrangement joins TRBV6-2 or TRBV6-3 to TRBJ2-1; TRBD2 is a possible D gene (6 bases). CDR1 MNHEY and CDR2 SVGEGT come from the germline V gene. V was pared by 0 bases and J by 0 bases, with 6 bases between. This CDR3 has 15 amino acids. The CDR3, as DNA: TGTGCCAGCAGTTACTCGGGGGGCTCCTACAATGAGCAGTTCTTC. Amino acid sequence: CASSYSGGSYNEQFF.

The chain is built from TRBV10-3 and TRBJ1-5; 10 bases map to TRBD1. The CDR3 spans 14 residues. The ends lost 6 bases at V and 5 bases at J; junction bases unmatched: 4. The germline V gene encodes CDR1 ENHRY and CDR2 SYGVKD. The CDR3 DNA follows: TGTGCCATCAGAGGGACAGGGGCCCATCAGCCCCAGCATTTT. Translated: CAIRGTGAHQPQHF.

The chain is built from TRBV27 and TRBJ2-7; 7 positions agree with TRBD1. V shed 3 bases, J shed 13 bases, and the junction held 9 bases outside the gene matches. CDR1 MNHEY and CDR2 SMNVEV come from the germline V gene (reference sequence). This CDR3 has 12 residues. CDR3 nucleotide sequence: TGTGCCAGCAGTTTTGTGACAGGGCCTCACTACTTC. Encoded protein: CASSFVTGPHYF.

This chain connects TRBV27 to TRBJ1-2, with TRBD1 identical over 11 bases. The germline gives CDR1 MNHEY, CDR2 SMNVEV (reference sequence). The CDR3 covers 16 residues. Trimming at V came to 5 bases and at J to 7 bases, leaving 12 bases not matched to a gene. The CDR3 region has the DNA TGTGCCAGCAGTCCCACGGACAGGGGGCTACCCCCTGGCTACACCTTC. This encodes CASSPTDRGLPPGYTF.

The genes are TRBV9 and TRBJ2-3; 9 bases are shared with TRBD1. Germline lookup yields CDR1 SGDLS and CDR2 YYNGEE. Trimming cost V 1 base and J 2 bases; bases outside gene matches: 5. This CDR3 comprises 16 residues. The CDR3 nucleotides are TGTGCCAGCAGCGTAAGGGACAGGGTCTCCACAGATACGCAGTATTTT. As protein: CASSVRDRVSTDTQYF.

V is TRBV10-3 and J is TRBJ1-1; no clear D. CDR1 and CDR2 (germline): ENHRY, SYGVKD. Trimming left V 2 bases short and J 0 bases short, with 4 bases between. The CDR3 runs 13 residues. CDR3 nucleotide sequence: TGTGCCATCAGTGAGGGACTGAACACTGAAGCTTTCTTT. Its protein product is CAISEGLNTEAFF.

V is TRBV2 and J is TRBJ2-3; D ambiguous. Trimming cost V 3 bases and J 3 bases, with 19 bases left between them. This CDR3 region has 17 residues. CDR1 is SNHLY and CDR2 is FYNNEI in the germline V gene. CDR3 nucleotides: TGTGCCAGCAGTGACGTGGGGTTGGGTTTTGCGACAGATACGCAGTATTTT. Translated: CASSDVGLGFATDTQYF. The full variable domain, with the rest looked up from reference TRBV2 and TRBJ2-3, is EPEVTQTPSHQVTQMGQEVILRCVPISNHLYFYWYRQILGQKVEFLVSFYNNEISEKSEIFDDQFSVERPDGSNFTLKIRSTKLEDSAMYFCASSDVGLGFATDTQYFGPGTRLTVL.

V usage is TRBV4-1 and J usage is TRBJ1-1, with D maybe TRBD1 (5 bases). Trimming stripped 1 base from V and 4 bases from J, with 7 bases between. CDR1 MGHRA and CDR2 YSYEKL come from the germline V gene. The CDR3 is 13 residues long. The CDR3 DNA reads as TGCGCCAGCAGCCAAGTGGGGGGCACTGAAGCTTTCTTT. It yields the protein CASSQVGGTEAFF.

The chain is built from TRBV27 and TRBJ2-7, with D hard to call. V lost 3 bases, J lost 1 base, and 10 bases lay in between. Per the germline V gene, CDR1 is MNHEY and CDR2 is SMNVEV (reference sequence). The CDR3 has 14 amino acids. CDR3 sequence: CASSFYSSSYEQYF. The CDR3 DNA sequence: TGTGCCAGCAGTTTTTACAGCTCTTCCTACGAGCAGTACTTC.

J is TRBJ2-7 and V is TRBV2; 7 bases align to TRBD1. V shed 8 bases and J 7 bases; nucleotides not matched to a gene: 5. The CDR3 totals 11 residues. The germline gives CDR1 SNHLY, CDR2 FYNNEI. CDR3 coding DNA: TGTGCCAGCCGGGACAGAACAGAGCAGTACTTC. As protein: CASRDRTEQYF.

V usage is TRBV7-9 and J usage is TRBJ2-1, with D unresolved. Per germline, CDR1 SEHNR and CDR2 FQNEAQ (reference sequence). This CDR3 region has 12 residues. Trimming removed 6 bases from V and 5 bases from J, with 8 bases in between. The CDR3: CASRRGNNEQFF. For the CDR3, the DNA is TGTGCCAGCAGACGAGGCAACAATGAGCAGTTCTTC.

CDR3 in DNA: TGTGCCAGCAGCCTGGGGGACAGGGCGGGTGAAAAACTGTTTTTT. Its protein product is CASSLGDRAGEKLFF. This chain links TRBV7-8 with TRBJ1-4; 9 bases are shared with TRBD1. The CDR3 runs 15 residues. Germline V gene lookup returns CDR1 SGHVS and CDR2 FQNEAQ. V was clipped by 5 bases and J by 7 bases; unmatched bases: 8.

The chain uses TRBV6-2 or TRBV6-3 and TRBJ2-2; D may match TRBD1 or TRBD2 (5 bases each). Deletions cut 6 bases from V and 6 bases from J, with 14 bases between. This CDR3 is 14 amino acids long. CDR1 and CDR2 (germline): MNHEY, SVGEGT. The chain's CDR3 is CASSPSRGPGELFF. Here the CDR3 DNA reads TGTGCCAGCAGCCCTTCCCGGGGCCCCGGGGAGCTGTTTTTT.

The chain employs TRBV9 and TRBJ2-7; 10 nucleotides agree with TRBD1. Germline CDR1 and CDR2: SGDLS and YYNGEE. After removal of 0 bases from V and 7 bases from J, the junction contained 7 bases not matched to a gene. The CDR3 contains 15 residues. CDR3: CASSVVDRGHGEQYF. The CDR3 coding sequence is TGTGCCAGCAGCGTAGTTGACAGGGGGCATGGAGAGCAGTACTTC.

The chain couples TRBV25-1 to TRBJ2-1; 8 bases agree with TRBD2. Per the germline V gene, CDR1 is MGHDK and CDR2 is SYGVNS. V lost 8 bases and J lost 4; bases outside the gene matches: 7. This CDR3 contains 14 residues. The CDR3 here is CASRRGGSYNEQFF. In nucleotides, the CDR3 is TGTGCCAGCCGACGGGGGGGTTCTTACAATGAGCAGTTCTTC.

This clone was seen only a few times. CDR3 protein: CSVASVGTEAFF. DNA for the CDR3: TGCAGCGTTGCTTCAGTGGGGACTGAAGCTTTCTTT. The rearrangement joins TRBV29-1 to TRBJ1-1; D not certain. The germline CDR1 and CDR2 sequences are SQVTM and ANQGSEA. V was clipped by 4 bases and J by 5 bases, with 11 bases between them. The CDR3 sequence is 12 residues long.